The present T cell receptor (beta chain) was sequenced within a study of blood T cell repertoires in COVID-19. About the research overall: Samples taken during acute and convalescent COVID-19 were collected in the United States, Italy and Spain. Nucleic acid was either cDNA or gDNA, and it came from T cells, B-cell-depleted T cells, or PBMCs.

Per the authors' pipeline: Estimates of nucleated cell counts were drawn from the amplification of reference gene primers. Measured with immunoSEQ multiplex PCR; TCRdb has only the in-frame clones, and not every one. The V and J calls and clone size were taken over from that table, and D and trimming were inferred from the DNA. The sample records 130,000 or so clones, about 90% being singletons. This clone was found a few times. The ends lost 1 base at V and 2 bases at J; junction bases unmatched: 8. The CDR3 spans 16 residues. Germline CDR1 SGHRS, CDR2 YFSETQ. The sequence came from a man in his 60s with active or convalescent COVID-19. The rearrangement joins TRBV5-1 to TRBJ2-7; 8 bases align to TRBD2. Sequencing was carried out using peripheral blood. The CDR3 region has the DNA TGCGCCAGCAGCTTGTCGGACACTAGCGGAGCCTACGAGCAGTACTTC. Translating gives CASSLSDTSGAYEQYF.